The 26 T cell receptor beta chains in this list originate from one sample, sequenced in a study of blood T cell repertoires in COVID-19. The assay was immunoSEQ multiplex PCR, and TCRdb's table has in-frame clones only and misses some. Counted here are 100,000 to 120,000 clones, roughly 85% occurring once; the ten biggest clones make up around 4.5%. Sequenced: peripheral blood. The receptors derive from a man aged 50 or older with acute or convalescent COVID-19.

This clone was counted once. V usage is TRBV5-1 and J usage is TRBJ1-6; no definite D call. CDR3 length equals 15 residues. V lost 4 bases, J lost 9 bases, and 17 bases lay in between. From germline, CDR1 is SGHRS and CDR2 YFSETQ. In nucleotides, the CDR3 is TGCGCCAGCAGCGTAATTGAGGCTACTTCTTCACCCCTCCACTTT. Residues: CASSVIEATSSPLHF.

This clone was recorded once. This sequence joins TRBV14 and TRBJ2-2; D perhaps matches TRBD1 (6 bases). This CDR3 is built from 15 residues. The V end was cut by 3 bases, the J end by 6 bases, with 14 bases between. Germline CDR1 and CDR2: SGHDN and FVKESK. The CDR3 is CASSQGRGWAGELFF. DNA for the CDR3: TGTGCCAGCAGCCAGGGCAGGGGCTGGGCCGGGGAGCTGTTTTTT.

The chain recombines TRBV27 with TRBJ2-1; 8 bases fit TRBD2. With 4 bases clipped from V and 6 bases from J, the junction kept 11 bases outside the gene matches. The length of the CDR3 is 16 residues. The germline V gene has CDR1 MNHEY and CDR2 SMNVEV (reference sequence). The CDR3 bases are TGTGCCAGCAGTTCATCCGGGACTAGAAGAATCAATGAGCAGTTCTTC. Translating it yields CASSSSGTRRINEQFF.

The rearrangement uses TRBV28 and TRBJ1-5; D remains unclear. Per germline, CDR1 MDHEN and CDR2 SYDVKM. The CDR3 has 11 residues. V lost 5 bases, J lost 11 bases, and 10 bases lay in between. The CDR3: CASSVIRTQHF. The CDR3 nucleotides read TGTGCCAGCAGTGTAATCAGAACCCAGCATTTT.

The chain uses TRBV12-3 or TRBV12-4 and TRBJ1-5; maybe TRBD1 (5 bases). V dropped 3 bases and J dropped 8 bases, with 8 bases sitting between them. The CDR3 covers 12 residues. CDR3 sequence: CASSFRGEPQHF. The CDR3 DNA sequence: TGTGCCAGCAGTTTTCGGGGGGAGCCCCAGCATTTT.

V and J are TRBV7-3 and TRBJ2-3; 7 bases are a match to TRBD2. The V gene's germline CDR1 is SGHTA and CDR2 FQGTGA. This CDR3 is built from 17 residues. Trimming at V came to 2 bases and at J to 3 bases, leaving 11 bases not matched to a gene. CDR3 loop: CASSLAPSGGGTDTQYF. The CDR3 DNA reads TGTGCCAGCAGCTTAGCTCCTAGCGGAGGCGGTACAGATACGCAGTATTTT.

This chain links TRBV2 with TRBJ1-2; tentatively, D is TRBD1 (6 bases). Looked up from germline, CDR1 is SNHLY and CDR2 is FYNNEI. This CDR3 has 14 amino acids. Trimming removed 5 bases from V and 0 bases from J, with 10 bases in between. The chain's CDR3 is CASSKQGANYGYTF. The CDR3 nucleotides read TGTGCCAGCAGTAAACAGGGAGCTAACTATGGCTACACCTTC.

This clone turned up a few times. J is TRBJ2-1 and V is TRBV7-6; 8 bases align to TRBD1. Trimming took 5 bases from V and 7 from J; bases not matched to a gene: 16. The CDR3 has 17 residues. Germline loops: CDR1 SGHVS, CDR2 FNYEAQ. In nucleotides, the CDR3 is TGTGCCAGCAGCCATCGTGGACAGGGCACCGTGGCAAATGAGCAGTTCTTC. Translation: CASSHRGQGTVANEQFF.

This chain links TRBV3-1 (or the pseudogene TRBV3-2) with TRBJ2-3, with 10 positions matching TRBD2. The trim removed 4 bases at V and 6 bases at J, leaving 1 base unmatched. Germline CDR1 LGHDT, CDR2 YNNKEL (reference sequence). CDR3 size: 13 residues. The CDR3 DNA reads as TGTGCCAGCAGCCCTAGCGGGGGTGATACGCAGTATTTT. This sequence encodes CASSPSGGDTQYF.

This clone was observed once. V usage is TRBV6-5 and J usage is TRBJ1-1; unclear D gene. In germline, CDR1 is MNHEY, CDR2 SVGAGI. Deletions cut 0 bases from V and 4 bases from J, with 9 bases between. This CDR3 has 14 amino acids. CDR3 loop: CASSYSASPTEAFF. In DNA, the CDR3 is TGTGCCAGCAGTTACTCGGCCAGTCCCACTGAAGCTTTCTTT.

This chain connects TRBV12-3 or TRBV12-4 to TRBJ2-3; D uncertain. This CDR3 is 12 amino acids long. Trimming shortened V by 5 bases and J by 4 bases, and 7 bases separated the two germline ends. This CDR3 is CASSPLSDTQYF. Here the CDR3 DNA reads TGTGCCAGCAGTCCACTATCAGATACGCAGTATTTT.

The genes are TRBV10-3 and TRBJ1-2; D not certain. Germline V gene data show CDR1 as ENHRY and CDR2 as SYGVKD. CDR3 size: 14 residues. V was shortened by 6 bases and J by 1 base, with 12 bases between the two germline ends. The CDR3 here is CAIRAADRNYGYTF. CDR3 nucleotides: TGTGCCATCAGGGCGGCAGACCGTAACTATGGCTACACCTTC.

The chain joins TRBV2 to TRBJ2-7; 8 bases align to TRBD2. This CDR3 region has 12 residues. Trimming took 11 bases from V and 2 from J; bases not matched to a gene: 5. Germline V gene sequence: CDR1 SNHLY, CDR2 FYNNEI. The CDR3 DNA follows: TGTGCCTACCAGCGGGGGACCTACGAGCAGTACTTC. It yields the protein CAYQRGTYEQYF.

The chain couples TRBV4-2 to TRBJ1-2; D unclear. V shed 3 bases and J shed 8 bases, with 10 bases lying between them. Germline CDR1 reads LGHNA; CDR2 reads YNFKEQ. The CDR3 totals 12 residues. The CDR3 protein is CASSQATSGYTF. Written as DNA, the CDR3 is TGTGCCAGCAGCCAGGCGACATCGGGCTACACCTTC.

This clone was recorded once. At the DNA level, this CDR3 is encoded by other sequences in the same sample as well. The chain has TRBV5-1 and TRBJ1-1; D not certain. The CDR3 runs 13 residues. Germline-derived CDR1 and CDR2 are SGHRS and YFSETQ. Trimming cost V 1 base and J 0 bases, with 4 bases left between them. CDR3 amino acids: CASSLTVNTEAFF. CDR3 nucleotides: TGCGCCAGCAGCTTGACAGTGAACACTGAAGCTTTCTTT. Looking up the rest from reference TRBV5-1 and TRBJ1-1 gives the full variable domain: KAGVTQTPRYLIKTRGQQVTLSCSPISGHRSVSWYQQTPGQGLQFLFEYFSETQRNKGNFPGRFSGRQFSNSRSEMNVSTLELGDSALYLCASSLTVNTEAFFGQGTRLTVV.

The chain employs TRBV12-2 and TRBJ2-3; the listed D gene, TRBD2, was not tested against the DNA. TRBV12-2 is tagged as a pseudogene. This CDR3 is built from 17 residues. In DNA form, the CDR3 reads TGTGCAAGTCGCCGCTTATTAGCGGGGCGGGGCACAGATACGCAGTATTTT. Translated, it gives CASRRLLAGRGTDTQYF.

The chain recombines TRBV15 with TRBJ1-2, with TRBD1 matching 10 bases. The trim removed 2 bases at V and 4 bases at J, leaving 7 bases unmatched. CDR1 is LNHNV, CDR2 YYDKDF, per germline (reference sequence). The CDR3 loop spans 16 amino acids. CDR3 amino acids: CATSRPGTGVLYGYTF. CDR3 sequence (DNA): TGTGCCACCAGCAGACCCGGGACAGGGGTCCTCTATGGCTACACCTTC.

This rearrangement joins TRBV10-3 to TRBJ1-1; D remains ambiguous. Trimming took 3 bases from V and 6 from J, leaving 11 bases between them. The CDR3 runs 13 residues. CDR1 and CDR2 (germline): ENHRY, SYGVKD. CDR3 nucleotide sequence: TGTGCCATCAGTGACCTCGGAGTGGCTGAAGCTTTCTTT. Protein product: CAISDLGVAEAFF.

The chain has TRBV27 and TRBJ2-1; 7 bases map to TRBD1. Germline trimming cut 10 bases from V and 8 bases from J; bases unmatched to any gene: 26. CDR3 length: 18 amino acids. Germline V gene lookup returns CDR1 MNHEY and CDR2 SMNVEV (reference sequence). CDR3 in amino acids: CATPKQGLDVNPVDEQFF. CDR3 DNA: TGTGCCACCCCGAAACAGGGGCTAGACGTTAATCCTGTCGATGAGCAGTTCTTC.

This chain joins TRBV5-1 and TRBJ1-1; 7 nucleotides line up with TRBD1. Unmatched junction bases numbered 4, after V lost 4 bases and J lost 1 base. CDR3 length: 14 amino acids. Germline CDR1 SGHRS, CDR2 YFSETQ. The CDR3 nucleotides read TGCGCCAGCAGCCTCGGGACAGCGAACACTGAAGCTTTCTTT. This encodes CASSLGTANTEAFF.

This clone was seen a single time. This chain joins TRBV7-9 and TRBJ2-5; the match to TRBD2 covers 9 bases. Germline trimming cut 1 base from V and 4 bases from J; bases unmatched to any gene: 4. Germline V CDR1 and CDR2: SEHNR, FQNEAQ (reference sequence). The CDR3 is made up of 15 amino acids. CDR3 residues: CASSLVVSGGETQYF. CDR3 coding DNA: TGTGCCAGCAGCTTAGTGGTTAGCGGGGGAGAGACCCAGTACTTC.

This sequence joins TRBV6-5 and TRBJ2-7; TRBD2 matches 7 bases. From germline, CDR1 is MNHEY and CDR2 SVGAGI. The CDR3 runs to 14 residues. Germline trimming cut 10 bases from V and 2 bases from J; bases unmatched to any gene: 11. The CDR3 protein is CATHSGTTAYEQYF. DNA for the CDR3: TGTGCCACACACTCCGGGACTACAGCCTACGAGCAGTACTTC.

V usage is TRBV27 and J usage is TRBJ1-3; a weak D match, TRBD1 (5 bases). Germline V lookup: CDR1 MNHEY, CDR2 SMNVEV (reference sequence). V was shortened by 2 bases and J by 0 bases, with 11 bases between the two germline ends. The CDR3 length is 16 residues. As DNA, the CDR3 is TGTGCCAGCAGTTTAAAGGGACTCAACTCTGGAAACACCATATATTTT. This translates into CASSLKGLNSGNTIYF.

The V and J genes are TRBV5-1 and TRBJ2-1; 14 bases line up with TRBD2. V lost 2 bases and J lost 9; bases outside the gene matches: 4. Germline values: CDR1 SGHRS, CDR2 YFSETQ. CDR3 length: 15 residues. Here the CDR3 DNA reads TGCGCCAGCAGCTTCGGGACTAGCGGGAGAGGTGAGCAGTTCTTC. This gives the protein CASSFGTSGRGEQFF.

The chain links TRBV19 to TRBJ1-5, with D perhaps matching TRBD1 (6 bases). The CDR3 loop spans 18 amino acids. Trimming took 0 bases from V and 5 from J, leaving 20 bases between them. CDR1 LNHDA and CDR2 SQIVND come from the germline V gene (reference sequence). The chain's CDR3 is CASSIDRVSGQIHQPQHF. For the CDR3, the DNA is TGTGCCAGTAGTATAGATAGAGTGTCGGGACAAATCCATCAGCCCCAGCATTTT. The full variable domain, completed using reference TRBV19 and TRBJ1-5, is DGGITQSPKYLFRKEGQNVTLSCEQNLNHDAMYWYRQDPGQGLRLIYYSQIVNDFQKGDIAEGYSVSREKKESFPLTVTSAQKNPTAFYLCASSIDRVSGQIHQPQHFGDGTRLSIL.

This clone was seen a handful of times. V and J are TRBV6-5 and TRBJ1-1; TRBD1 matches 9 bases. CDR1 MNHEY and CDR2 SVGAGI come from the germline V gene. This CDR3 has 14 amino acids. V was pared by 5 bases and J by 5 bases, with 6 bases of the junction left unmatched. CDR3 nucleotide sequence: TGTGCCAGCAGTCGAACAGGGGGCAATACTGAAGCTTTCTTT. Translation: CASSRTGGNTEAFF.